These 13 T cell receptor beta chains were sequenced from one sample in a study of T cell responses to AZD1222 COVID-19 vaccine. Profiling relied on immunoSEQ multiplex PCR, and the TCRdb table lists in-frame clones only, not all of them. The table has about 150,000 clones, 80% to 90% seen once. The sequencing here drew on peripheral blood, taken after recovery from COVID-19. The receptors here all came from an adult who had recovered from COVID-19.

The chain combines TRBV15 with TRBJ2-1; D remains unclear. The germline CDR1 and CDR2 sequences are LNHNV and YYDKDF (reference sequence). The CDR3 loop spans 16 amino acids. V dropped 0 bases and J dropped 1 base, with 10 bases sitting between them. The CDR3 loop reads CATSRDRAGSYNEQFF. Written as DNA, the CDR3 is TGTGCCACCAGCAGAGATCGGGCAGGATCCTACAATGAGCAGTTCTTC.

The chain employs TRBV6-2 or TRBV6-3 and TRBJ2-2; 8 bases match TRBD1. Looked up from germline, CDR1 is MNHEY and CDR2 is SVGEGT. This CDR3 comprises 16 residues. V lost 2 bases and J lost 4; bases outside the gene matches: 6. The CDR3 DNA follows: TGTGCCAGCAGTTACGGCGACAGGGGATCCACCGGGGAGCTGTTTTTT. It is translated as CASSYGDRGSTGELFF.

The DNA for the CDR3 is TGTGCCAGCAGTGAACCTTTACAGGGGGTGAACACTGAAGCTTTCTTT. As protein: CASSEPLQGVNTEAFF. This chain links TRBV2 with TRBJ1-1; TRBD1 agrees at 8 bases. The CDR3 length is 16 residues. In germline, CDR1 is SNHLY, CDR2 FYNNEI. Trimming at V came to 2 bases and at J to 0 bases, leaving 5 bases not matched to a gene.

CDR3 DNA: TGTGCCAGCAGCTACAACAGGGCCGATACGCAGTATTTT. The encoded protein is CASSYNRADTQYF. This chain uses TRBV12-3 or TRBV12-4 with TRBJ2-3; D may be TRBD1 (6 bases). V lost 6 bases, J lost 6 bases, and 13 bases lay in between. The CDR3 is 13 residues long.

The CDR3 region has the DNA TGTGCCAGTAGTACCACAGGAAATTCCTACGAGCAGTACTTC. Residues: CASSTTGNSYEQYF. This chain links TRBV19 with TRBJ2-7; tentative D call: TRBD1 (5 bases). Trimming removed 4 bases at V and 1 base at J, with 11 bases between. The germline CDR1 and CDR2 sequences are LNHDA and SQIVND (reference sequence). The CDR3 has 14 amino acids.

The chain carries TRBV7-9 and TRBJ1-3, with D unresolved. The CDR3 spans 13 residues. The V and J ends lost 0 bases and 2 bases respectively, with 2 bases between them. CDR1 is SEHNR and CDR2 is FQNEAQ in the germline V gene (reference sequence). The CDR3 DNA reads as TGTGCCAGCAGCTTAGCTGCTGGAAACACCATATATTTT. Its translation is CASSLAAGNTIYF.

The chain carries TRBV7-9 and TRBJ2-2; TRBD2 matches 10 bases. Germline loops: CDR1 SEHNR, CDR2 FQNEAQ (reference sequence). J lost 8 bases, V lost 5 bases, and 17 bases had no gene match. This CDR3 contains 18 residues. The CDR3 sequence is CASSPALLAGGPKGELFF. CDR3 nucleotide sequence: TGTGCCAGCAGCCCAGCCCTGTTAGCGGGAGGTCCGAAGGGGGAGCTGTTTTTT.

This rearrangement joins TRBV28 to TRBJ2-7, with D possibly being TRBD1 (6 bases). Germline lookup yields CDR1 MDHEN and CDR2 SYDVKM. The V and J ends lost 4 bases and 2 bases respectively, with 12 bases between them. The CDR3 loop spans 14 amino acids. This CDR3 reads CASSSPTGTYEQYF. The CDR3 coding sequence is TGTGCCAGCAGTTCCCCGACAGGTACCTACGAGCAGTACTTC. The entire variable domain, with the rest obtained from reference TRBV28 and TRBJ2-7, is as follows: DVKVTQSSRYLVKRTGEKVFLECVQDMDHENMFWYRQDPGLGLRLIYFSYDVKMKEKGDIPEGYSVSREKKERFSLILESASTNQTSMYLCASSSPTGTYEQYFGPGTRLTVT.

Worth noting for this clone: Additional DNA sequences in this sample encode the identical CDR3. CDR3 sequence: CASSPGNTEAFF. In nucleotides, the CDR3 is TGTGCCAGCTCACCAGGGAACACTGAAGCTTTCTTT. This rearrangement joins TRBV18 to TRBJ1-1; D ambiguous. Germline V gene lookup returns CDR1 KGHSH and CDR2 LQKENI. V lost 2 bases to trimming and J lost 1 base, with 2 bases between them. The length of the CDR3 is 12 residues.

The chain links TRBV11-1 to TRBJ2-6, with 7 bases fitting TRBD1. This CDR3 has 16 residues. Germline V gives CDR1 SGHAT, CDR2 FQDESV (reference sequence). V lost 0 bases and J lost 2; bases outside the gene matches: 1. As DNA, the CDR3 is TGTGCCAGCAGCTTAGCAGGGGGCGCTGGGGCCAACGTCCTGACTTTC. Translating it yields CASSLAGGAGANVLTF.

The chain has TRBV5-1 and TRBJ1-3; TRBD1 might be the D (6 bases). The CDR3 runs to 14 residues. Germline loops: CDR1 SGHRS, CDR2 YFSETQ. V was pared by 0 bases and J by 7 bases, with 11 bases between. The CDR3 DNA reads as TGCGCCAGCAGCTTGGAACAGGGCTGGAACACCATATATTTT. Its protein product is CASSLEQGWNTIYF.

The chain joins TRBV27 to TRBJ1-1; the D is unclear. This CDR3 comprises 11 residues. CDR1 is MNHEY and CDR2 is SMNVEV in the germline V gene (reference sequence). The V end was cut by 6 bases, the J end by 7 bases, with 9 bases between. CDR3 amino acids: CASRYTGEAFF. Here the CDR3 DNA reads TGTGCCAGCAGGTACACTGGTGAAGCTTTCTTT.

V usage is TRBV5-1 and J usage is TRBJ1-4, with a possible D match to TRBD1 (6 bases). The CDR3 extends over 12 amino acids. V lost 4 bases, J lost 8 bases, and 9 bases lay in between. From germline, CDR1 is SGHRS and CDR2 YFSETQ. DNA for the CDR3: TGCGCCAGCAGCACCGGGACAGAAAAACTGTTTTTT. This codes for CASSTGTEKLFF.